These T cell receptor beta chains were read from a single sample in a study of CD8 T cells in ankylosing spondylitis. Each CDR3 protein is one row after TCRdb ran MiXCR on the 5' RACE reads. The data contain approximately 100,000 distinct CDR3 sequences, roughly 8.3% of them singletons. What was sequenced was blood, either unsorted or a sorted T cell fraction (not recorded which). Every receptor here comes from a male donor with ankylosing spondylitis or in good health (not recorded which). The CDR3 runs from the conserved cysteine through the conserved F or W. D genes are given only for firm matches. Clone size appears in some rows only: once, few, many, or a class for an expanded clone.

TRBV5-1	many	.	TRBJ2-3	TGCGCCAGCAGCCGTTTGCGAGCGGACACAGATACGCAGTATTTT	CASSRLRADTDTQYF
TRBV4-3	many	TRBD2	TRBJ2-1	TGCGCCAGCAGCCAGTTAGCGGGGAGGGATGAGCAGTTCTTC	CASSQLAGRDEQFF
TRBV9	many	.	TRBJ2-3	TGTGCCAGCAGCGCGGATCTCACAGATACGCAGTATTTT	CASSADLTDTQYF
TRBV6-5	many	.	TRBJ2-5	TGTGCCAGCAGTTACTCCCGGACGATCCAAGAGACCCAGTACTTC	CASSYSRTIQETQYF
TRBV12-3/TRBV12-4	many	.	TRBJ2-5	TGTGCCAGCAGTTTTGGCGGGACCCACGACCCCCTAGAGACCCAGTACTTC	CASSFGGTHDPLETQYF
TRBV20-1	many	TRBD1	TRBJ2-7	TGCAGTGCCCGGGGACAGGGGGTCAACGAGCAGTACTTC	CSARGQGVNEQYF
TRBV20-1	many	.	TRBJ2-7	TGCAGTGCTAGTACCGGGACGAAATCCTACGAGCAGTACTTC	CSASTGTKSYEQYF
TRBV20-1	many	TRBD1	TRBJ1-2	TGCAGTGCCGGGACAGCGACTAACTATGGCTACACCTTC	CSAGTATNYGYTF
TRBV19	few	TRBD2	TRBJ2-1	TGTGCCAGTAGTATAGTTTTTTTGGGCGGGGGGGAGCTTGGCAATGAGCAGTTCTTC	CASSIVFLGGGELGNEQFF
TRBV7-8	few	TRBD1	TRBJ1-3	TGTGCCAGCAGCCTACAGGGGGCAGTTGGAAACACCATATATTTT	CASSLQGAVGNTIYF
TRBV7-9	many	.	TRBJ2-7	TGTGCCAGCAGCTTAGAGGTGGCGGGTGGCTACGAGCAGTACTTC	CASSLEVAGGYEQYF
TRBV5-1	many	.	TRBJ2-5	TGCGCCAGCAGCTTGGATTCGGAGACCCAGTACTTC	CASSLDSETQYF
TRBV24-1	many	.	TRBJ2-2	TGTGCCACCAGTGATGGGACCGGGGAGCTGTTTTTT	CATSDGTGELFF
TRBV3-1	many	.	TRBJ2-3	TGTGCCAGCAGCCTTCGGAGGCAGCCAGATACGCAGTATTTT	CASSLRRQPDTQYF
TRBV5-1	.	.	TRBJ1-2	TGCGCCAGCAGCTTGGGTTGGACAGCCAACAACGCAAACTATGTCTACACCTTC	CASSLGWTANNANYVYTF
TRBV5-1	many	.	TRBJ2-5	TGCGCCAGCAGCTTGAGGCTAGCCTCCAGCTCTGAAGAGACCCAGTACTTC	CASSLRLASSSEETQYF
TRBV4-1	.	.	TRBJ1-2	TGCGCCAGCAGCCAAGATAATGAGGGGTCTGGTTACACCTTC	CASSQDNEGSGYTF
TRBV5-6	many	TRBD1	TRBJ2-2	TGTGCCAGCAGCCCACCGACAGGGATGAACACCGGGGAGCTGTTTTTT	CASSPPTGMNTGELFF
TRBV11-2	many	.	TRBJ2-2	TGTGCCAGCAACCTCAGACAGGGAGGCACCGGGGAGCTGTTTTTT	CASNLRQGGTGELFF
TRBV20-1	.	.	TRBJ1-6	TGCAGTGTCGACAGGCGGGGTTCACCCCTCCACTTT	CSVDRRGSPLHF
TRBV20-1	few	.	TRBJ2-5	TGCAGTGCCGGAAATGAAGAGACCCAGTACTTC	CSAGNEETQYF
TRBV2	many	.	TRBJ1-4	TGTGCCAGCACAAGCTACCCCACAGGGATCGGGGAAAAACTGTTTTTT	CASTSYPTGIGEKLFF
TRBV7-2	many	TRBD2	TRBJ2-3	TGTGCCAGCAGCTTAAGGCTAGCGGTTTACATAGATACGCAGTATTTT	CASSLRLAVYIDTQYF
TRBV11-2	many	TRBD1	TRBJ2-1	TGTGCCAGCAGCACCGAGACAGGGAAAAGCGAGCAGTTCTTC	CASSTETGKSEQFF
TRBV18	.	TRBD1	TRBJ2-1	TGTGCCAGCTCACCAACACAGGGGGTGAATGAGCAGTTCTTC	CASSPTQGVNEQFF
TRBV12-3/TRBV12-4	.	.	TRBJ1-2	TGTGCCAGCAGTTTACTGGTCTTAGGAGGCTACACCTTC	CASSLLVLGGYTF
TRBV5-5	many	.	TRBJ2-7	TGTGCCAGCAGCTTGTCCAGGAGCTCCTACGAGCAGTACTTC	CASSLSRSSYEQYF
TRBV7-2	many	.	TRBJ1-6	TGTGCCAGCAGCTTACAGGGAGAGAGTAATTCACCCCTCCACTTT	CASSLQGESNSPLHF
TRBV20-1	few	.	TRBJ2-7	TGCAGTGCTAGGAATCCCGGGACGGCCTTTATGGAGTACTTC	CSARNPGTAFMEYF
TRBV7-3	.	.	TRBJ2-1	TGTGCCAGCAGCGAGACCGGGACCTACAATGAGCAGTTCTTC	CASSETGTYNEQFF
TRBV18	many	.	TRBJ1-1	TGTGCCAGCTCACCACCAACCCTTAAAGGATTTGAAGCTTTCTTT	CASSPPTLKGFEAFF
TRBV29-1	many	.	TRBJ2-5	TGCAGCGCTGTGGACGCTTCGGAGGCCCAGTACTTC	CSAVDASEAQYF
TRBV4-3	many	.	TRBJ2-7	TGCGCCAGCAGCCAAGATGTCGGCAGATTCTACGAGCAGTACTTC	CASSQDVGRFYEQYF
TRBV12-3/TRBV12-4	many	.	TRBJ1-1	TGTGCCAGCAGTCCTAGGGGTTTAGGCAGGGACACTGAAGCTTTCTTT	CASSPRGLGRDTEAFF
TRBV19	few	TRBD1	TRBJ2-3	TGTGCCAGTAGTACGGGGACAGGGAACACAGATACGCAGTATTTT	CASSTGTGNTDTQYF
TRBV12-3/TRBV12-4	many	.	TRBJ2-7	TGTGCCAGCAGTCCGCTCGGGACGGCTGACTACGAGCAGTACTTC	CASSPLGTADYEQYF
TRBV5-1	many	TRBD2	TRBJ2-1	TGCGCCAGCAGCTTGGTTTTTAGCGGGAGGGCCAATAATGAGCAGTTCTTC	CASSLVFSGRANNEQFF
TRBV27	many	TRBD1	TRBJ2-5	TGTGCCAGCAGTTTAACTCCGGGACAGGGGCTGACTTCCCAAGAGACCCAGTACTTC	CASSLTPGQGLTSQETQYF
TRBV9	many	.	TRBJ2-1	TGTGCCAGCAGCGTAGGGGTAGTCTCCTACAATGAGCAGTTCTTC	CASSVGVVSYNEQFF
TRBV6-2/TRBV6-3	many	TRBD1	TRBJ2-1	TGTGCCAGCAGCTCTCGGACAGGATCCTACAATGAGCAGTTCTTC	CASSSRTGSYNEQFF